The entry that follows covers one TCR beta chain sequence. Original data processing: Estimation of nucleated cell counts was performed using reference gene primer amplification. Assay used: immunoSEQ multiplex PCR; TCRdb lists only in-frame clones, some missing. For V, J and clone size, that table is used; D and trimming come from the DNA. In the table there are roughly 120,000 clones, roughly 88% of which are singletons. The sample belongs to a study of blood T cell repertoires in COVID-19. Background on the study: Sites in the United States, Italy and Spain provided acute and convalescent COVID-19 samples.

The CDR3 length is 13 residues. V gave up 4 bases and J gave up 5 bases, with 9 bases separating them. Germline V gene lookup returns CDR1 MGHDK and CDR2 SYGVNS. The clonotype originates from a woman between 65 and 79 years old with acute or convalescent COVID-19. Sequenced material: peripheral blood. The chain employs TRBV25-1 and TRBJ1-5; a possible D gene is TRBD1 (6 bases). CDR3 region: CASSVGGDQPQHF. The DNA for the CDR3 is TGTGCCAGCAGTGTAGGGGGGGATCAGCCCCAGCATTTT. The variable domain in full, completed from reference TRBV25-1 and TRBJ1-5, reads EADIYQTPRYLVIGTGKKITLECSQTMGHDKMYWYQQDPGMELHLIHYSYGVNSTEKGDLSSESTVSRIRTEHFPLTLESARPSHTSQYLCASSVGGDQPQHFGDGTRLSIL.